Following are 14 T cell receptor beta chains from one sample sequenced in a study of T cell repertoires in cytomegalovirus infection. TCRdb reprocessed the reads with MiXCR, giving one entry per CDR3 protein. Of some 150,000 distinct CDR3 sequences listed, 5.5% to 7% are singletons. Sample: PBMCs. The receptors come from a human donor in good health (CMV status not recorded). Some clones in this sample may be carry-over from other donors' samples.

In its sample, this clonotype was seen a few times. The CDR3 loop is CSVVDRYEQYF. Written as DNA, the CDR3 is TGCAGCGTTGTTGACCGTTACGAGCAGTACTTC. The chain recombines TRBV29-1 with TRBJ2-7; unclear D gene. V was clipped by 4 bases and J by 4 bases, with 8 bases between them. Germline-derived CDR1 and CDR2 are SQVTM and ANQGSEA. The CDR3 spans 11 residues.

This clonotype was picked up many times. This rearrangement joins TRBV7-2 to TRBJ2-1; D may match TRBD1 or TRBD2 (5 bases each). The germline V gene has CDR1 SGHTA and CDR2 FQGNSA. Trimming pared 0 bases from V and 8 bases from J, leaving 23 bases between. The CDR3 has 18 residues. For the CDR3, the DNA is TGTGCCAGCAGCTTAGCGACATACGGGGCCGCAGGTCGATATGAGCAGTTCTTC. It translates to CASSLATYGAAGRYEQFF.

This clonotype has at least ten counts. The genes are TRBV28 and TRBJ2-7, with 7 nucleotides matching TRBD1. The CDR3 spans 13 residues. The V gene's germline CDR1 is MDHEN and CDR2 SYDVKM. Germline trimming cut 3 bases from V and 5 bases from J; bases unmatched to any gene: 4. The CDR3: CASSFRQGNEQYF. The DNA of the CDR3 is TGTGCCAGCAGTTTTCGACAGGGTAACGAGCAGTACTTC.

This clonotype showed up many times. The chain recombines TRBV6-6 with TRBJ1-1; D ambiguous. This CDR3 region has 15 residues. CDR1 is MNHNY and CDR2 is SVGAGI in the germline V gene (reference sequence). Trimming took 2 bases from V and 3 from J, leaving 13 bases between them. The CDR3 loop is CASSYEWGKDTEAFF. CDR3 bases: TGTGCCAGCAGTTACGAGTGGGGTAAGGACACTGAAGCTTTCTTT.

This clonotype was counted only a few times. This chain uses TRBV7-3 with TRBJ1-1; D might be TRBD1 (6 bases). The CDR3 consists of 13 residues. Trimming stripped 4 bases from V and 4 bases from J, with 10 bases between. Per germline, CDR1 SGHTA and CDR2 FQGTGA. The CDR3 sequence: CASSYRVGTEAFF. CDR3 nucleotide sequence: TGTGCCAGCAGCTACAGGGTGGGCACTGAAGCTTTCTTT.

This clonotype came up many times. The CDR3 DNA reads TGTGCCAGCAGCCTTAGCTCCTACGAGCAGTACTTC. It codes for CASSLSSYEQYF. The chain combines TRBV7-2 with TRBJ2-7, with D unresolved. This CDR3 has 12 residues. V gave up 5 bases and J gave up 0 bases, with 5 bases separating them. CDR1 is SGHTA, CDR2 FQGNSA, per germline. Full variable domain (outside the CDR3, taken from reference TRBV7-2 and TRBJ2-7): GAGVSQSPSNKVTEKGKDVELRCDPISGHTALYWYRQSLGQGLEFLIYFQGNSAPDKSGLPSDRFSAERTGGSVSTLTIQRTQQEDSAVYLCASSLSSYEQYFGPGTRLTVT.

This clonotype was observed many times. The chain joins TRBV24-1 to TRBJ2-5; 8 bases are shared with TRBD1. The ends lost 9 bases at V and 0 bases at J; junction bases unmatched: 8. CDR3 length: 15 residues. Germline CDR1 is KGHDR and CDR2 is SFDVKD. The CDR3 spells CATGTYRGNQETQYF. The CDR3 bases are TGTGCCACCGGGACTTACAGGGGGAACCAAGAGACCCAGTACTTC.

There are many counts of this clonotype. V usage is TRBV5-1 and J usage is TRBJ2-2, with 12 bases fitting TRBD2. V lost 4 bases, J lost 4 bases, and 11 bases stayed unmatched. Looked up from germline, CDR1 is SGHRS and CDR2 is YFSETQ. CDR3 length: 18 residues. CDR3: CASSPLPTSGGLTGELFF. In nucleotides, the CDR3 is TGCGCCAGCAGCCCGCTCCCGACTAGCGGGGGACTCACCGGGGAGCTGTTTTTT. Full variable domain (remainder filled in from reference TRBV5-1 and TRBJ2-2): KAGVTQTPRYLIKTRGQQVTLSCSPISGHRSVSWYQQTPGQGLQFLFEYFSETQRNKGNFPGRFSGRQFSNSRSEMNVSTLELGDSALYLCASSPLPTSGGLTGELFFGEGSRLTVL.

A few counts support this clonotype. The J gene is TRBJ2-7, the V gene TRBV4-1; D remains ambiguous. The CDR3 is made up of 13 amino acids. V was pared by 0 bases and J by 6 bases, with 9 bases between. From germline, CDR1 is MGHRA and CDR2 YSYEKL. CDR3 residues: CASSQEVGREQYF. The CDR3 bases are TGCGCCAGCAGCCAAGAGGTCGGTCGCGAGCAGTACTTC.

This clonotype was observed many times. The rearrangement links TRBV20-1 to TRBJ2-1, with unresolved D. V dropped 3 bases and J dropped 0 bases, with 9 bases sitting between them. Per germline, CDR1 DFQATT and CDR2 SNEGSKA (reference sequence). The CDR3 consists of 14 residues. The CDR3 DNA reads TGCAGTGCTAGGACACCAAGCTCCTACAATGAGCAGTTCTTC. Translation: CSARTPSSYNEQFF.

On this clonotype: This could be a read error, since a much larger clone is one nucleotide away. V gene TRBV19 combines with J gene TRBJ2-7; D gene unclear. From germline, CDR1 is LNHDA and CDR2 SQIVND (reference sequence). This CDR3 is 14 amino acids long. This CDR3 is CASSIGPGSCEQYF. CDR3 DNA sequence: TGTGCCAGTAGTATAGGCCCTGGATCCTGCGAGCAGTACTTC.

This clonotype was observed many times. The chain is built from TRBV20-1 and TRBJ2-5; D is possibly TRBD2 (6 bases). V was cut by 3 bases and J by 0 bases, with 11 bases left in between. From germline, CDR1 is DFQATT and CDR2 SNEGSKA (reference sequence). The CDR3 totals 14 residues. DNA for the CDR3: TGCAGTGCTAGTACCTGGACTAACCAAGAGACCCAGTACTTC. This encodes CSASTWTNQETQYF.

This clonotype was observed a handful of times. The V and J genes are TRBV2 and TRBJ2-3; 12 positions match TRBD2. This CDR3 has 15 amino acids. Germline V gene data show CDR1 as SNHLY and CDR2 as FYNNEI. With 7 bases clipped from V and 2 bases from J, the junction kept 4 bases outside the gene matches. The CDR3 here is CASNRLAGVTDTQYF. The CDR3 nucleotides are TGTGCCAGCAACAGACTAGCGGGGGTCACAGATACGCAGTATTTT. Filled out from reference TRBV2 and TRBJ2-3, the complete variable domain reads EPEVTQTPSHQVTQMGQEVILRCVPISNHLYFYWYRQILGQKVEFLVSFYNNEISEKSEIFDDQFSVERPDGSNFTLKIRSTKLEDSAMYFCASNRLAGVTDTQYFGPGTRLTVL.

This clonotype appeared many times. The gene calls are TRBV7-2 and TRBJ1-2; D might be TRBD1 (6 bases). This CDR3 has 14 amino acids. V lost 2 bases and J 5 bases, leaving 12 bases between the germline ends. CDR1 is SGHTA and CDR2 is FQGNSA in the germline V gene. The CDR3 bases are TGTGCCAGCAGCTTATCCCCGACAGGATATGGCTACACCTTC. Its protein is CASSLSPTGYGYTF.